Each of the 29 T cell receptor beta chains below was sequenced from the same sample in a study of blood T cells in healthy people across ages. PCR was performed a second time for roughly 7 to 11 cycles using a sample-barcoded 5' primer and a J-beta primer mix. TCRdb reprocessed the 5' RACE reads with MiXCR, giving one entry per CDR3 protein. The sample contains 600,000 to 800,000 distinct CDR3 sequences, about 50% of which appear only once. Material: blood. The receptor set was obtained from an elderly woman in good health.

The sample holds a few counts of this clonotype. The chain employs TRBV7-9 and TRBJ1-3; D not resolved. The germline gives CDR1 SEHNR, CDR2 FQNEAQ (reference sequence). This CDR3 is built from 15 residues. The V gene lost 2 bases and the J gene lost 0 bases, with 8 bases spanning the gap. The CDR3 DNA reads TGTGCCAGCAGCTTATCAAGTAGCTCTGGAAACACCATATATTTT. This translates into CASSLSSSSGNTIYF.

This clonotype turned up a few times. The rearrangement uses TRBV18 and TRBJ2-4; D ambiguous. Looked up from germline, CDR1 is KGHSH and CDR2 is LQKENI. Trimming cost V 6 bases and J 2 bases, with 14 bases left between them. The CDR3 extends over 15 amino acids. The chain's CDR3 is CASSFGRPSKNIQYF. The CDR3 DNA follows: TGTGCCAGCTCCTTCGGACGCCCCTCCAAAAACATTCAGTACTTC.

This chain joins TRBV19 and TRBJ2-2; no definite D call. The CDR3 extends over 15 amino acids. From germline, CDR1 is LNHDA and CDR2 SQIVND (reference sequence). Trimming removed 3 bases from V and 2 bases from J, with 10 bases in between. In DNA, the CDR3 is TGTGCCAGTAGTATGGGTACAGATAACACCGGGGAGCTGTTTTTT. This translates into CASSMGTDNTGELFF.

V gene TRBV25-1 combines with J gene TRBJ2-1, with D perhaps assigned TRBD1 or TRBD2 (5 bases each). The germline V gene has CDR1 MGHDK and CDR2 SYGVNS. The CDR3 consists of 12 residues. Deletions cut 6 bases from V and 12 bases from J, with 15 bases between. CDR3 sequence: CASSWDGAGQFF. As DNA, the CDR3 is TGTGCCAGCAGCTGGGACGGCGCGGGGCAGTTCTTC.

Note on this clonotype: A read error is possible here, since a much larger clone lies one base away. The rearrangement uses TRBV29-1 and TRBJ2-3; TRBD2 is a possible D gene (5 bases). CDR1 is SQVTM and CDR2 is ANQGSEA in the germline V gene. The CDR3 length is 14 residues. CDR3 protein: CSDEAPGLEGTQYF. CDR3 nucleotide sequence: TGCAGCGATGAAGCCCCGGGCTTAGAGGGTACGCAGTATTTT.

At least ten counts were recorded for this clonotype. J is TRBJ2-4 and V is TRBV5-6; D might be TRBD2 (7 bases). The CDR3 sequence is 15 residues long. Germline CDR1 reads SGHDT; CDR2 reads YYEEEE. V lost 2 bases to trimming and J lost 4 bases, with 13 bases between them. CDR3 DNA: TGTGCCAGCAGCTTACAGGGACTACCTAAAAACATTCAGTACTTC. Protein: CASSLQGLPKNIQYF. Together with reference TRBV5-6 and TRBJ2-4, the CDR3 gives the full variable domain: DAGVTQSPTHLIKTRGQQVTLRCSPKSGHDTVSWYQQALGQGPQFIFQYYEEEERQRGNFPDRFSGHQFPNYSSELNVNALLLGDSALYLCASSLQGLPKNIQYFGAGTRLSVL.

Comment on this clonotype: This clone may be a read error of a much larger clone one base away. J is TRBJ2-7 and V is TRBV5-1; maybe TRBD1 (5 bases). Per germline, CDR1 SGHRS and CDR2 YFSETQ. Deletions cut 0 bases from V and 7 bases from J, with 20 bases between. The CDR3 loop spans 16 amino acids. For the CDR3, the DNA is TGCGCCAGCAGCTTGGGCAGGGCTAGGTCGGACAATGAGCAGTACTTC. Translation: CASSLGRARSDNEQYF.

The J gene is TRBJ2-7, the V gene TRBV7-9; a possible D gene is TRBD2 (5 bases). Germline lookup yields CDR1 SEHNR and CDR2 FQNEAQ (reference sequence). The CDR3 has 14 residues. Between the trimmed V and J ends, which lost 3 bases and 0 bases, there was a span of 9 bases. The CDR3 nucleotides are TGTGCCAGCAGCTTCTCCGGGAACTCCTACGAGCAGTACTTC. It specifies CASSFSGNSYEQYF.

CDR3 DNA: TGTGCCAGCAGTGACCGGGGACGAACAACTAATGAAAAACTGTTTTTT. Its protein is CASSDRGRTTNEKLFF. The V and J genes are TRBV2 and TRBJ1-4; D is possibly TRBD1 (5 bases). CDR1 is SNHLY, CDR2 FYNNEI, per germline. The CDR3 extends over 16 amino acids. Trimming left V 3 bases short and J 0 bases short, with 11 bases between. The full variable domain, completed using reference TRBV2 and TRBJ1-4, is EPEVTQTPSHQVTQMGQEVILRCVPISNHLYFYWYRQILGQKVEFLVSFYNNEISEKSEIFDDQFSVERPDGSNFTLKIRSTKLEDSAMYFCASSDRGRTTNEKLFFGSGTQLSVL.

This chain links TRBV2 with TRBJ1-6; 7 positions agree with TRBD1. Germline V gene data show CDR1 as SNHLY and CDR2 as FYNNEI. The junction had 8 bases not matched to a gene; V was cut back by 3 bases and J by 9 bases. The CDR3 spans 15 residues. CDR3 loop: CASSDDRAQGSPLHF. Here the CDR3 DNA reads TGTGCCAGCAGTGACGACAGGGCCCAGGGTTCACCCCTCCACTTT.

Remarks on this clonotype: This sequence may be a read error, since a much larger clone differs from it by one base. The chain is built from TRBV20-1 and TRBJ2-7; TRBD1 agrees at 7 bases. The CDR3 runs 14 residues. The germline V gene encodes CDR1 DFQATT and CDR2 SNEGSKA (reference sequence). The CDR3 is CSARETGSSYEPYF. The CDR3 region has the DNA TGCAGTGCTAGAGAGACAGGGAGCTCCTACGAGCCGTACTTC.

The CDR3 here is CASRTLLVAGAGGETQYF. The DNA for the CDR3 is TGTGCCAGCAGGACGCTGTTGGTAGCGGGAGCCGGGGGAGAGACCCAGTACTTC. The chain employs TRBV6-1 and TRBJ2-5; 9 bases map to TRBD2. The ends lost 6 bases at V and 4 bases at J; junction bases unmatched: 18. This CDR3 region has 18 residues. Per germline, CDR1 MNHNS and CDR2 SASEGT.

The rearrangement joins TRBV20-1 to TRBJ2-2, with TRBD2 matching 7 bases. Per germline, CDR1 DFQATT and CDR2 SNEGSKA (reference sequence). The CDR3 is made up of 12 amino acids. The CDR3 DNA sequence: TGCGCGGGCGGGAGAGGCACCGGGGAGCTGTTTTTT. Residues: CAGGRGTGELFF.

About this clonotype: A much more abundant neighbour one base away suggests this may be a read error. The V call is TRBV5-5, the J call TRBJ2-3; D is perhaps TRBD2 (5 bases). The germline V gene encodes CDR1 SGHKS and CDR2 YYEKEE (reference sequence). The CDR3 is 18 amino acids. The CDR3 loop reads CTSSLFRGGPPSADTQYF. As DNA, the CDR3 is TGTACCAGCAGCTTGTTCCGTGGAGGCCCTCCAAGTGCAGATACGCAGTATTTT.

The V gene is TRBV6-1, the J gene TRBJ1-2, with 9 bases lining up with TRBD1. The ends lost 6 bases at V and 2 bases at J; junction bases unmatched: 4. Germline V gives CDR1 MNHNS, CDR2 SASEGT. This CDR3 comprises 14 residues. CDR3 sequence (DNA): TGTGCCAGCAGACAAGGACAGGGGAACTATGGCTACACCTTC. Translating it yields CASRQGQGNYGYTF.

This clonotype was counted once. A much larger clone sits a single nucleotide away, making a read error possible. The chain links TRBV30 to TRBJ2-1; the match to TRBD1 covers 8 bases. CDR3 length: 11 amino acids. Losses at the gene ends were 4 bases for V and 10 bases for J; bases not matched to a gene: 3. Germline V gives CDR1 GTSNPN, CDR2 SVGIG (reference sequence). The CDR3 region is CAWTGGEEQFF. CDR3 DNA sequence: TGTGCCTGGACAGGGGGCGAGGAGCAGTTCTTC.

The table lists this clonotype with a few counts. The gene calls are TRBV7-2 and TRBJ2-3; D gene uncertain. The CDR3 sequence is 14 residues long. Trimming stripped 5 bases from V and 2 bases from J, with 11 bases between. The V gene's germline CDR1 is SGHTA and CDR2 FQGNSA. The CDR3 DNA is TGTGCCAGCAGCGTGGCTCGGTCCACAGATACGCAGTATTTT. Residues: CASSVARSTDTQYF.

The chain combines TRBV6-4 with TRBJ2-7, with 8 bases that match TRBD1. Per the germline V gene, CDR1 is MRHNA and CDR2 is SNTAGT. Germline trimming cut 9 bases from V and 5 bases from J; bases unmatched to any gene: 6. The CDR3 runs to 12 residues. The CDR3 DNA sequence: TGTGCCAGAGGACAGGGCATCAACGAGCAGTACTTC. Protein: CARGQGINEQYF.

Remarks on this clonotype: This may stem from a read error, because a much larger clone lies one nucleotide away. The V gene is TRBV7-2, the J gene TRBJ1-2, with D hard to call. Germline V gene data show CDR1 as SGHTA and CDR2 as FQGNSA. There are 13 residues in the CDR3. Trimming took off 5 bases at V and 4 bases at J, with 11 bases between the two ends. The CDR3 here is CASSRPNSYGYTF. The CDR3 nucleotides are TGTGCCAGCAGCCGACCCAACAGCTATGGCTACACCTTC.

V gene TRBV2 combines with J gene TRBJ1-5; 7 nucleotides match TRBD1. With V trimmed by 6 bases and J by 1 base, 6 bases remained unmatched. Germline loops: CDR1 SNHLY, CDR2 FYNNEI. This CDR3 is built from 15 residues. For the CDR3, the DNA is TGTGCCAGCAGGCCGGGACAGCACAGCAATCAGCCCCAGCATTTT. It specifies CASRPGQHSNQPQHF.

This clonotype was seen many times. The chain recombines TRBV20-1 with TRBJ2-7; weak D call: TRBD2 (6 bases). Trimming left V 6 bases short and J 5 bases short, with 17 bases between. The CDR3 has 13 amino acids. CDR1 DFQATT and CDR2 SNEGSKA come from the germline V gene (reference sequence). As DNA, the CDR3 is TGCAGTGCCGCCGGACGGGGGTACGACGAGCAGTACTTC. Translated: CSAAGRGYDEQYF.

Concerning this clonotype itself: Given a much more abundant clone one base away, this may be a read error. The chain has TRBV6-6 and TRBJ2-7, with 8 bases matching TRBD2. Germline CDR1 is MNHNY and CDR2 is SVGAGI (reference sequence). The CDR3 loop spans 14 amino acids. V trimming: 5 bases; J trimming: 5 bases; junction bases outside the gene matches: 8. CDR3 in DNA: TGTGCCAGCAGTCCCAGCGGGAGCTTTCACGAGCAGTACTTC. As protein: CASSPSGSFHEQYF.

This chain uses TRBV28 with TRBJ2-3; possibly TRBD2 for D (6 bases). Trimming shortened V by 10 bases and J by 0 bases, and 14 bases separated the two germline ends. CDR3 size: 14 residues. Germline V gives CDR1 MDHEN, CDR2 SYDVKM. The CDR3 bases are TGTGCCACCACCCTCGGGGGTAGCACAGATACGCAGTATTTT. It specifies CATTLGGSTDTQYF.

The CDR3 loop is CASSYSPGLSYNEQFF. The CDR3 coding sequence is TGTGCCAGCAGCTACTCCCCGGGCCTATCCTACAATGAGCAGTTCTTC. The V gene is TRBV3-1, the J gene TRBJ2-1; D not certain. Germline V gene sequence: CDR1 LGHDT, CDR2 YNNKEL (reference sequence). V lost 5 bases and J 1 base, leaving 15 bases between the germline ends. CDR3 length equals 16 residues.

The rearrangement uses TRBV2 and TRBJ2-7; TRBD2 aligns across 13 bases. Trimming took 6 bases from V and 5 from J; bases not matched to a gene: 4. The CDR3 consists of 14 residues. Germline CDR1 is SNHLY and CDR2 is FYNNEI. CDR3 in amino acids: CASSRTSGRNEQYF. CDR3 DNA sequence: TGTGCCAGCAGCCGGACTAGCGGGAGAAACGAGCAGTACTTC.

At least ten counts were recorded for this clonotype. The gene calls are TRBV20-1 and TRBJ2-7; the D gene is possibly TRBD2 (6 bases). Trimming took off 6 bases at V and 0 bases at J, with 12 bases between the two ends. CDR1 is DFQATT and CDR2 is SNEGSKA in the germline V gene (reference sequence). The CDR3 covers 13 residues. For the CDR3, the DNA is TGCAGTGCCCTTCCGGGGGACTCCTACGAGCAGTACTTC. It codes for CSALPGDSYEQYF.

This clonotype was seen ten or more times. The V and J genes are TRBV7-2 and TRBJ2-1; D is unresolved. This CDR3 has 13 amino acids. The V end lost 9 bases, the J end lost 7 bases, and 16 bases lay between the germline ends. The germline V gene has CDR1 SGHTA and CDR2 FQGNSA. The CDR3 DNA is TGTGCCAGTTCCAACCCCTCTACGAATGAGCAGTTCTTC. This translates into CASSNPSTNEQFF. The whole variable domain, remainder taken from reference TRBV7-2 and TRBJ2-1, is GAGVSQSPSNKVTEKGKDVELRCDPISGHTALYWYRQSLGQGLEFLIYFQGNSAPDKSGLPSDRFSAERTGGSVSTLTIQRTQQEDSAVYLCASSNPSTNEQFFGPGTRLTVL.

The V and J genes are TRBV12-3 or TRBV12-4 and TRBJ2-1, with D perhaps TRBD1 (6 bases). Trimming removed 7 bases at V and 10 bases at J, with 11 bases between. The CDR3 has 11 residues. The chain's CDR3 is CASTKQGEQFF. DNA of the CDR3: TGTGCCAGCACAAAACAGGGCGAGCAGTTCTTC.

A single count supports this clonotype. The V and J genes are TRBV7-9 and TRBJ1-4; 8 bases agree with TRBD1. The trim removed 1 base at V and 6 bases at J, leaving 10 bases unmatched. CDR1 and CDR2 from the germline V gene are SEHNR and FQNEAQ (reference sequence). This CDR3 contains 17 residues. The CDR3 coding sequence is TGTGCCAGCAGCTTAGGACAGGGGACCCTCCGGGATGAAAAACTGTTTTTT. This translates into CASSLGQGTLRDEKLFF.